Following are 7 T cell receptor beta chains from one sample sequenced in a study of graft-versus-host responses after intestinal transplantation. Only in-frame clones appear in the TCRdb table, and some are missing; sequencing was by immunoSEQ multiplex PCR. The table records 95,000 to 100,000 clones, more than 70% of them present only once. The sequencing used PBMCs, collected 255 days after intestinal transplant. The receptors come from a human patient who received an intestinal transplant, so some T cells may come from the graft donor.

Written as DNA, the CDR3 is TGTGCCAGCTCCCGCGAGAGGATCTCCTACAATGAGCAGTTCTTC. Protein: CASSRERISYNEQFF. The chain combines TRBV7-9 with TRBJ2-1; D is unresolved. This CDR3 has 15 residues. Deletions cut 8 bases from V and 0 bases from J, with 14 bases between. Germline values: CDR1 SEHNR, CDR2 FQNEAQ (reference sequence).

The chain recombines TRBV4-1 with TRBJ1-2; D remains unclear. This CDR3 region has 15 residues. The ends were cut back, 0 bases at V and 4 bases at J, with 12 bases in the middle. Germline CDR1 MGHRA, CDR2 YSYEKL. CDR3 amino acids: CASSQDPHRIYGYTF. CDR3 nucleotide sequence: TGCGCCAGCAGCCAAGATCCACACAGAATCTATGGCTACACCTTC.

The chain has TRBV28 and TRBJ1-1; a possible D gene is TRBD1 (5 bases). This CDR3 is built from 14 residues. Trimming shortened V by 6 bases and J by 3 bases, and 14 bases separated the two germline ends. Germline CDR1 MDHEN, CDR2 SYDVKM. For the CDR3, the DNA is TGTGCCAGCAGCCCAGACAGAGTAGACACTGAAGCTTTCTTT. Encoded protein: CASSPDRVDTEAFF.

The chain carries TRBV15 and TRBJ2-3, with D uncertain. The germline gives CDR1 LNHNV, CDR2 YYDKDF (reference sequence). This CDR3 has 15 amino acids. Trimming took off 5 bases at V and 1 base at J, with 13 bases between the two ends. CDR3 DNA: TGTGCCACCAGCGCGCGCGGACGAGGCACAGATACGCAGTATTTT. Protein: CATSARGRGTDTQYF. Drawing the rest from reference TRBV15 and TRBJ2-3, the complete variable domain is DAMVIQNPRYQVTQFGKPVTLSCSQTLNHNVMYWYQQKSSQAPKLLFHYYDKDFNNEADTPDNFQSRRPNTSFCFLDIRSPGLGDTAMYLCATSARGRGTDTQYFGPGTRLTVL.

This clone was seen only once. The chain uses TRBV2 and TRBJ1-4, with D uncertain. The CDR3 is 15 residues long. Germline CDR1 reads SNHLY; CDR2 reads FYNNEI. Trimming stripped 5 bases from V and 0 bases from J, with 10 bases between. The CDR3 DNA reads TGTGCCAGCAGTTTAGACGGGACAACTAATGAAAAACTGTTTTTT. It translates to CASSLDGTTNEKLFF.

The chain employs TRBV5-1 and TRBJ2-7, with 8 positions matching TRBD1. V shed 4 bases and J 0 bases; nucleotides not matched to a gene: 6. Germline CDR1 is SGHRS and CDR2 is YFSETQ. The CDR3 sequence is 15 residues long. CDR3 in amino acids: CASSLGQGPSYEQYF. The CDR3 DNA reads TGCGCCAGCAGCCTCGGACAGGGTCCCTCCTACGAGCAGTACTTC.

The chain combines TRBV4-2 with TRBJ2-7; 11 bases are shared with TRBD2. Germline values: CDR1 LGHNA, CDR2 YNFKEQ. CDR3 size: 17 residues. With V trimmed by 0 bases and J by 4 bases, 8 bases remained unmatched. CDR3 in amino acids: CASSQEGLAGGVYEQYF. The CDR3 coding sequence is TGTGCCAGCAGCCAAGAGGGCTTAGCGGGAGGGGTTTACGAGCAGTACTTC.